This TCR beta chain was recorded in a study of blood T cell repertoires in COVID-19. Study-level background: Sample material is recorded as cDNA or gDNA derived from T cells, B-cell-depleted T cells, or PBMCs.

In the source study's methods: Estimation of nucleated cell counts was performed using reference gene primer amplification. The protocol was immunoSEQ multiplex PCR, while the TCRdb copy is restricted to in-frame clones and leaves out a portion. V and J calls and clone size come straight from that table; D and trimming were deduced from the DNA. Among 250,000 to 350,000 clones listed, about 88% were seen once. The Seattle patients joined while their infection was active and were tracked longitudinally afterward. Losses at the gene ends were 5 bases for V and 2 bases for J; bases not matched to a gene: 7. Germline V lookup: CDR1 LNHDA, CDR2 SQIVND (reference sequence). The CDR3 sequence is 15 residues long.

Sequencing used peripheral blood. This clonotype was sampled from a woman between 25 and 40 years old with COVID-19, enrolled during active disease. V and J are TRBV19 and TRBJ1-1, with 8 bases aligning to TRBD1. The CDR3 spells CASSDDRGSNTEAFF. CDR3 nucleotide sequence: TGTGCCAGTAGTGACGACAGGGGATCCAACACTGAAGCTTTCTTT. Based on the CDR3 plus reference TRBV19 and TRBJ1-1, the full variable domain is DGGITQSPKYLFRKEGQNVTLSCEQNLNHDAMYWYRQDPGQGLRLIYYSQIVNDFQKGDIAEGYSVSREKKESFPLTVTSAQKNPTAFYLCASSDDRGSNTEAFFGQGTRLTVV.